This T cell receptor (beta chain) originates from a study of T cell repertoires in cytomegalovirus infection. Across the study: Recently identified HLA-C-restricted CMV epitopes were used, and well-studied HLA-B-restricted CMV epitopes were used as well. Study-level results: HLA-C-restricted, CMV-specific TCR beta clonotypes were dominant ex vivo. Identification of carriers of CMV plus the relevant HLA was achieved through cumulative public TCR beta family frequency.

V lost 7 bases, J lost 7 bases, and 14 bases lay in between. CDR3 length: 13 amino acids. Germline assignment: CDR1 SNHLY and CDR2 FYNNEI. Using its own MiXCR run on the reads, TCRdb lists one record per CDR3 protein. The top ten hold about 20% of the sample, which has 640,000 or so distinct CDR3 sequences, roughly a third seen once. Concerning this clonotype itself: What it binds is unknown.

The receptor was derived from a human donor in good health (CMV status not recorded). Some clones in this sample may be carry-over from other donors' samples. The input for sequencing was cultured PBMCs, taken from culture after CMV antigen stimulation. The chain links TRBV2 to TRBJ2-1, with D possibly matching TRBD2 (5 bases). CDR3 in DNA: TGTGCCAGCAAGAGGGCCCCCGCGAATGAGCAGTTCTTC. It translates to CASKRAPANEQFF.